This T cell receptor (beta chain) was captured by sequencing in a study of blood T cell repertoires in COVID-19. Generated by immunoSEQ multiplex PCR, the TCRdb table keeps only in-frame clones and is missing some. The sample records fewer than 250,000 clones, approximately 85% being singletons. The CDR3 totals 16 residues. Germline CDR1 and CDR2: MDHEN and SYDVKM. V lost 4 bases to trimming and J lost 7 bases; unmatched junction nucleotides: 8. The sequence was obtained from a woman in her 70s with acute or convalescent COVID-19. Sequenced sample: peripheral blood. This rearrangement joins TRBV28 to TRBJ1-5; 12 bases align to TRBD1. The CDR3 loop is CASSSAGTGGRQPQHF. For the CDR3, the DNA is TGTGCCAGCAGTTCAGCCGGGACAGGGGGCAGACAGCCCCAGCATTTT.